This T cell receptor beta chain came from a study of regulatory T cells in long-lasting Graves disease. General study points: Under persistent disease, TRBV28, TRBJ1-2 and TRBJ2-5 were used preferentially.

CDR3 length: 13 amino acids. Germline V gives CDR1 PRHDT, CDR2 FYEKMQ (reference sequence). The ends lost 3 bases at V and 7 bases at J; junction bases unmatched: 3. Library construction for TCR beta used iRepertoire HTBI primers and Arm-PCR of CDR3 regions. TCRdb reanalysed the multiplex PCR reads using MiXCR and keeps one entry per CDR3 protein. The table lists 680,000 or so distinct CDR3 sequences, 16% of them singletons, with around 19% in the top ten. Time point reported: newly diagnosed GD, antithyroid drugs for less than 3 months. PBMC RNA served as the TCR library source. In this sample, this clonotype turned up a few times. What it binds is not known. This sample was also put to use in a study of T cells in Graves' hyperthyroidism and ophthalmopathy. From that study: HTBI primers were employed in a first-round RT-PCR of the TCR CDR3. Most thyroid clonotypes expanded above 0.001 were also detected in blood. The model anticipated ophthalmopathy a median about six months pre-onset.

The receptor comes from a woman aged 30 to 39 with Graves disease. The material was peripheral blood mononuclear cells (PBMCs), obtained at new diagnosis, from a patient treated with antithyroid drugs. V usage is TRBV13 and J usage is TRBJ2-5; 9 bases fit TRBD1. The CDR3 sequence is CASSLGQGPTQYF. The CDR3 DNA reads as TGTGCCAGCAGCTTGGGACAGGGTCCGACCCAGTACTTC.